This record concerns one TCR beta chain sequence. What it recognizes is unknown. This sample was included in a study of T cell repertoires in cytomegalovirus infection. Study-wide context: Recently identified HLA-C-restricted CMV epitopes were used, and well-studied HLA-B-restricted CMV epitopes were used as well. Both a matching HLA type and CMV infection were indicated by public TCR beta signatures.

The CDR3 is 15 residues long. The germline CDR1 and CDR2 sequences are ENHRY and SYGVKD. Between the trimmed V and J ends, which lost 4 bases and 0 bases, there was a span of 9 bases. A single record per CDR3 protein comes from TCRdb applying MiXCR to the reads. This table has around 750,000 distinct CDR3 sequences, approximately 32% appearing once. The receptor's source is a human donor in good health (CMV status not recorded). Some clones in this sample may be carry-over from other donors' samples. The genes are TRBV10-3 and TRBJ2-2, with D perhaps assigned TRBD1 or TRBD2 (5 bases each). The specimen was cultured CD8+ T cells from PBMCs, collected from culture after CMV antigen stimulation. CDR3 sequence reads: CAISAGTTNTGELFF. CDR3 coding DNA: TGTGCCATCAGTGCGGGGACCACGAACACCGGGGAGCTGTTTTTT.